This T cell receptor (beta chain) derives from a study of blood T cell repertoires in COVID-19 (dated by TCRdb to about 2020). Regarding the research as a whole: Samples covering the acute and convalescent phases of COVID-19 were provided by collaborators in the United States, Italy and Spain. Deeply sampled blood TCRbeta repertoires from subjects exposed to, actively infected with, or recovered from COVID-19 were included in the dataset. The repertoires were made available in a free public database intended to serve as a resource for research on the immune response to SARS-CoV-2. The prospective study material was composed of cDNA or gDNA derived from T cells, B-cell-depleted T cells, or PBMCs. Nearly every sample came with metadata listing a de-identified subject ID, COVID-19 status, age in years and sex. Where available, HLA class I and class II types were taken from metadata supplied by the sample provider and were not determined by assay-based typing. The samples were drawn from two sources: the first 160 participants of the ongoing ImmuneRACE study, and some 1,300 subjects contributed by 6 global collaborators. What the work shows at the level of the full study, not this receptor alone: Clinical and demographic metadata were provided uncurated, with the amount varying by source and participant.

This clone was seen once. Its recognized antigen is unknown. Nothing much larger sits one base from this clone, and base qualities are not available. From the cysteine through the phenylalanine, the CDR3 covers 11 amino acids. The entry retains the CDR3 DNA only, 33 bases that are in frame from base 1. CDR1 and CDR2, per the germline V gene (reference sequence), are LGHDT and YNNKEL. V lost 6 bases and J lost 4 bases; the stretch between them is 5 bases long. TCRbeta CDR3 regions were amplified from genomic DNA by means of the immunoSEQ Assay, a bias-controlled multiplex PCR. In the source study's methods: Nucleated cell counts per sample were estimated from amplification of reference gene primers within the assay. To quantify the absolute abundance of each unique TCRbeta CDR3 rearrangement, sequence reads were collapsed and filtered. For each sample, productive Simpson clonality was calculated by taking the square root of Simpson's diversity index across productive rearrangements. TCRdb limited this immuneACCESS table to in-frame rearrangements with V and J called. A share of clones is missing; checked studies link under half to unresolved V genes, and the rest is unexplained. V, J and clone size derive from that table, while D and trimming were established from the DNA sequence. Here the sample has roughly 150,000 clones; more than 80% occur a single time. Just under 2% of the sample goes to the ten largest clones.

In Seattle, one collaborating source enrolled patients while the infection was active and tracked those patients longitudinally over the course of disease. The collaborating institutions used their own protocols to collect whole blood in K2EDTA tubes. For TCRbeta analysis, collaborator samples were shipped as frozen whole blood, as isolated PBMCs, or as DNA extracted from either sample type. The origin of this receptor is a woman between 55 and 75 years old with COVID-19, enrolled during active disease. The sequenced material came from peripheral blood. The chain couples TRBV3-1 (or the pseudogene TRBV3-2) to TRBJ2-3; D gene: possibly TRBD2, on 5 matching bases. The nucleotide sequence is TGTGCCAGCAGGGGAGCAGATACGCAGTATTTT. This encodes CASRGADTQYF.